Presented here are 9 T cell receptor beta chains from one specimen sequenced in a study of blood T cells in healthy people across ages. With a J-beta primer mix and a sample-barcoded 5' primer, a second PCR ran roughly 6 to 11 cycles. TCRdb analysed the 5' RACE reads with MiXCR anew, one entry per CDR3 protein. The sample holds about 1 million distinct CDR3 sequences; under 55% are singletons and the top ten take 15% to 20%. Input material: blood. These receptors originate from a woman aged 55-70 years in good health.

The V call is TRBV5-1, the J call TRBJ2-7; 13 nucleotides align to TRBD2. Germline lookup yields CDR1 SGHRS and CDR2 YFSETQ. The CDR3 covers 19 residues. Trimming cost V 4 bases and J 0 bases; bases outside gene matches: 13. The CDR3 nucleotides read TGCGCCAGCAGCCAAGGCACAGCTGGACTAGCGGGAGTCTCCTACGAGCAGTACTTC. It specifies CASSQGTAGLAGVSYEQYF.

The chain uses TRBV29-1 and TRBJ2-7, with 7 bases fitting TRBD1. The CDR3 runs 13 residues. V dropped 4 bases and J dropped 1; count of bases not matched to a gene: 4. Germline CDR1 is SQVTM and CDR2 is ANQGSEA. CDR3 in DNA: TGCAGCGTTGGGGCAGGGGGTTCCTACGAGCAGTACTTC. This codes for CSVGAGGSYEQYF.

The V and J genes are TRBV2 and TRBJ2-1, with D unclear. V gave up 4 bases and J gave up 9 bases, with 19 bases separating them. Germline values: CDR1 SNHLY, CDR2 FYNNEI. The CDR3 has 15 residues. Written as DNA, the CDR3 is TGTGCCAGCAGTGGTCGACAAATCCCAGATTCTGAGCAGTTCTTC. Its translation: CASSGRQIPDSEQFF.

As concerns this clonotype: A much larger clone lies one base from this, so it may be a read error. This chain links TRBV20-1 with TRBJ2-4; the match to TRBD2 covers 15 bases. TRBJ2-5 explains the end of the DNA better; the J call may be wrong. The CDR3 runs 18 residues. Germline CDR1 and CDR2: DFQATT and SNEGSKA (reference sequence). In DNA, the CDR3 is TGCAGTGCGACCAACCCGCCCGGGACTAGCGGGGGGCGAGAGACCCAGTACTTC. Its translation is CSATNPPGTSGGRETQYF.

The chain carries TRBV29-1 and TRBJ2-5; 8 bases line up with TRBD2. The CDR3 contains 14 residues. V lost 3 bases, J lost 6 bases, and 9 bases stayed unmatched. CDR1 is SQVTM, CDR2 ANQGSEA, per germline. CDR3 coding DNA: TGCAGCGTTGATATAGCGGGATTGTTACAGACCCAGTACTTC. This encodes CSVDIAGLLQTQYF.

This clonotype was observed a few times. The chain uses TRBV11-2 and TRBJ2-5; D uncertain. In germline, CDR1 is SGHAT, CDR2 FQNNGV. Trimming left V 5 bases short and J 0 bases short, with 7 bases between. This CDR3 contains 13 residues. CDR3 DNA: TGTGCCAGCAGCCCAGAGTACCAAGAGACCCAGTACTTC. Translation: CASSPEYQETQYF. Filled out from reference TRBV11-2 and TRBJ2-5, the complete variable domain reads EAGVAQSPRYKIIEKRQSVAFWCNPISGHATLYWYQQILGQGPKLLIQFQNNGVVDDSQLPKDRFSAERLKGVDSTLKIQPAKLEDSAVYLCASSPEYQETQYFGPGTRLLVL.

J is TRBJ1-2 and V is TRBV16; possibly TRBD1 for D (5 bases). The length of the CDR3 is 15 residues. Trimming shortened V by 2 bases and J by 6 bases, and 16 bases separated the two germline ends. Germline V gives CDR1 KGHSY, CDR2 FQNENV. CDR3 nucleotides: TGTGCCAGCAGCCAACCGTGGGGGGGAAAGGATGGCTACACCTTC. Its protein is CASSQPWGGKDGYTF.

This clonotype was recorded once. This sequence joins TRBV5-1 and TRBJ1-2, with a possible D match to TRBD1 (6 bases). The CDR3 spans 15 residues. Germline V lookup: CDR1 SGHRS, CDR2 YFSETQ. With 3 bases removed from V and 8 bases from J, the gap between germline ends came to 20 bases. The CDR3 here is CASSSEGQTMGGYTF. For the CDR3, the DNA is TGCGCCAGCAGCTCCGAAGGACAGACTATGGGAGGCTACACCTTC.

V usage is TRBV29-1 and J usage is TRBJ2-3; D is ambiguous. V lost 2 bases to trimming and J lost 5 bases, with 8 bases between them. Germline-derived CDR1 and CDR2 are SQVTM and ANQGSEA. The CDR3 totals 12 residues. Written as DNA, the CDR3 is TGCAGCGTTGAAACGGGCCAAGATACGCAGTATTTT. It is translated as CSVETGQDTQYF.